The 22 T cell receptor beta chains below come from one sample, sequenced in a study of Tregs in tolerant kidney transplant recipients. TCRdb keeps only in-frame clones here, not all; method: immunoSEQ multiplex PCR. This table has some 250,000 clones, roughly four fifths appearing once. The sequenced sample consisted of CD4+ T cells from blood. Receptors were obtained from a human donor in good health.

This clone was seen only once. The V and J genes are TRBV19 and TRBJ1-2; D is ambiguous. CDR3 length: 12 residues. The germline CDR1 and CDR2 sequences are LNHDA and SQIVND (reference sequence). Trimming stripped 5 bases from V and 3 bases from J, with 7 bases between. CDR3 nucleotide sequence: TGTGCCAGTAGTGGGCAAGACTATGGCTACACCTTC. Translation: CASSGQDYGYTF.

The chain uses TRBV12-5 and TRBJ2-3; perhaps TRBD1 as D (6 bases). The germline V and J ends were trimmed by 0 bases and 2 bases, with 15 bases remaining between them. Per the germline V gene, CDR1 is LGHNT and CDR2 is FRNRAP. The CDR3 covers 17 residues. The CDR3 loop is CASGLVVDRLDTDTQYF. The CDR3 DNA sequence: TGTGCTAGTGGTTTGGTTGTCGACAGGCTGGACACAGATACGCAGTATTTT.

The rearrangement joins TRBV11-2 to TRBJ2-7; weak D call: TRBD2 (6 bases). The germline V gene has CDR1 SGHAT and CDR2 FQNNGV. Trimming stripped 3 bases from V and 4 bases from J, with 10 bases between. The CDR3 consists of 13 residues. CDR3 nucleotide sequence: TGTGCCAGCAGCTTCGGGGGAGTGTACGAGCAGTACTTC. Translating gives CASSFGGVYEQYF.

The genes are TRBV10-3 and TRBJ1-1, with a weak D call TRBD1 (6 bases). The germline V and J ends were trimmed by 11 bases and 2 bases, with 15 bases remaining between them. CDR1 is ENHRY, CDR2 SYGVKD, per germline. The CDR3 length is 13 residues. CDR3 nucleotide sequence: TGTGCCTCCCGAGGCAGGGGAAACACTGAAGCTTTCTTT. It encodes CASRGRGNTEAFF.

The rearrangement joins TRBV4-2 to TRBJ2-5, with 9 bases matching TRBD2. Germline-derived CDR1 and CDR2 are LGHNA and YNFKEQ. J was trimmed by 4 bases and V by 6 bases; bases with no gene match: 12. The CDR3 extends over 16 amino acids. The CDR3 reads CASSSKRIAGAETQYF. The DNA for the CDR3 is TGTGCCAGCAGTTCCAAAAGGATAGCGGGAGCAGAGACCCAGTACTTC.

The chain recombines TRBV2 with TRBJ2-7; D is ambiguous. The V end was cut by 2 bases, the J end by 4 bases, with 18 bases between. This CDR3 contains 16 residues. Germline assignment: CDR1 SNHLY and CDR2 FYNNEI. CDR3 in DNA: TGTGCCAGCAGTGAATGGCTTGGCTTTACACCGTACGAGCAGTACTTC. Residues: CASSEWLGFTPYEQYF.

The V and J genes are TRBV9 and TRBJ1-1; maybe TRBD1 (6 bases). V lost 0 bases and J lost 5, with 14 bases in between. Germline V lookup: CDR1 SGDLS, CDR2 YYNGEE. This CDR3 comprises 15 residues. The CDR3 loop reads CASSVEGQKRTEAFF. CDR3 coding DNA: TGTGCCAGCAGCGTAGAGGGACAAAAAAGGACTGAAGCTTTCTTT.

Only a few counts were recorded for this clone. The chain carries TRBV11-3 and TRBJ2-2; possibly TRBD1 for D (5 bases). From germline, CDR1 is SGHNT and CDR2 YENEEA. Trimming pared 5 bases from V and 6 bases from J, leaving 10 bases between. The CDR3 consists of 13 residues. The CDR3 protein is CASSLRDPGELFF. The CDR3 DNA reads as TGTGCCAGCAGCCTCAGGGATCCCGGGGAGCTGTTTTTT.

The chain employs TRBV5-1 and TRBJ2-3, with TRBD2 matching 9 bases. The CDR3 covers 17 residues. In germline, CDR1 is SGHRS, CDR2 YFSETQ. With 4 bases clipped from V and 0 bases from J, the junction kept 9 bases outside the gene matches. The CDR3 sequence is CASSKDMTSGSTDTQYF. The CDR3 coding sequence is TGCGCCAGCAGCAAGGATATGACTAGCGGCAGCACAGATACGCAGTATTTT.

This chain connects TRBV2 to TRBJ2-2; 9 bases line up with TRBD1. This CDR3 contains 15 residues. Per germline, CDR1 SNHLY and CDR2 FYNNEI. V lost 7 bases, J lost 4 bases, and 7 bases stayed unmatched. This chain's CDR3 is CASIGTGSFTGELFF. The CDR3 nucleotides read TGTGCCAGCATCGGGACAGGGTCCTTCACCGGGGAGCTGTTTTTT.

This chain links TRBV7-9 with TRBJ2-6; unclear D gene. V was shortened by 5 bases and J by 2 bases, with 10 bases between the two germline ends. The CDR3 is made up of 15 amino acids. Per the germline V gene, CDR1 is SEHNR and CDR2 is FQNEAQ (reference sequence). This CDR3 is CASSPPWPGANVLTF. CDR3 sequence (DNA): TGTGCCAGCAGCCCACCATGGCCTGGGGCCAACGTCCTGACTTTC.

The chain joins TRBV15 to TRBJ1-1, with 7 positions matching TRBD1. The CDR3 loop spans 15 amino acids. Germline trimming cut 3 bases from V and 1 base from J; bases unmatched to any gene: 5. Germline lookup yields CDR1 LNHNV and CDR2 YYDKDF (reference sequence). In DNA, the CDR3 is TGTGCCACCAGCAGTGTGGACAGGTCGAACACTGAAGCTTTCTTT. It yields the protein CATSSVDRSNTEAFF.

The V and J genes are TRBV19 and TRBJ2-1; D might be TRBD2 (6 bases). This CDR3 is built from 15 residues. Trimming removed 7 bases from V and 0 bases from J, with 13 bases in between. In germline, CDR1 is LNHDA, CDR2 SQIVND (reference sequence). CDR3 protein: CASKVSSGSYNEQFF. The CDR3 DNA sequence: TGTGCCAGTAAGGTCAGTAGCGGCTCCTACAATGAGCAGTTCTTC.

In DNA, the CDR3 is TGTGCCAGCGATTTCGGCGGATTGAACACTGAAGCTTTCTTT. The encoded protein is CASDFGGLNTEAFF. The chain is built from TRBV28 and TRBJ1-1; D remains unclear. CDR1 and CDR2 from the germline V gene are MDHEN and SYDVKM. Trimming took 8 bases from V and 0 from J, leaving 13 bases between them. The CDR3 is made up of 14 amino acids.

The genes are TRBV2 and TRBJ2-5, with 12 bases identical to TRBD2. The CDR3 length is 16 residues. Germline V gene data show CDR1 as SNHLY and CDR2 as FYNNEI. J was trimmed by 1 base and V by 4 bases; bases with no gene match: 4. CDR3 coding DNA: TGTGCCAGCAGTGCGGGACTAGCGGGCCGCCAAGAGACCCAGTACTTC. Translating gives CASSAGLAGRQETQYF. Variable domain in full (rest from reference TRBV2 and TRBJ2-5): EPEVTQTPSHQVTQMGQEVILRCVPISNHLYFYWYRQILGQKVEFLVSFYNNEISEKSEIFDDQFSVERPDGSNFTLKIRSTKLEDSAMYFCASSAGLAGRQETQYFGPGTRLLVL.

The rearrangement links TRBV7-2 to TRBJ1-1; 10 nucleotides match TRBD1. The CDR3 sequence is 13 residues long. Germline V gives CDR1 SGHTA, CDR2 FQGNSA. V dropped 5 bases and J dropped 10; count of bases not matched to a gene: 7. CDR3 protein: CASSQGQGGVAFF. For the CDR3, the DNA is TGTGCCAGCAGCCAAGGACAGGGGGGGGTAGCTTTCTTT.

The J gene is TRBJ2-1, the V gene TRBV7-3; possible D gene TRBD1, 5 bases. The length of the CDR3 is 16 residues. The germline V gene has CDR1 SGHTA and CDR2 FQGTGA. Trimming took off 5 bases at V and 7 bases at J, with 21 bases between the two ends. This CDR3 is CASSDARAGPGNEQFF. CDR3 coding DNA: TGTGCCAGCAGCGACGCTCGCGCAGGGCCTGGGAATGAGCAGTTCTTC.

CDR3 residues: CASSPRDAGTDTQYF. The CDR3 nucleotides read TGTGCCAGCAGTCCCCGGGACGCCGGTACAGATACGCAGTATTTT. The V call is TRBV6-6, the J call TRBJ2-3; D may match TRBD1 or TRBD2 (5 bases each). This CDR3 region has 15 residues. Germline CDR1 MNHNY, CDR2 SVGAGI (reference sequence). Trimming shortened V by 5 bases and J by 3 bases, and 15 bases separated the two germline ends.

CDR3 in amino acids: CASSLSPGRTAEETQYF. In DNA form, the CDR3 reads TGCGCCAGCAGCTTATCCCCCGGGAGGACAGCCGAAGAGACCCAGTACTTC. The V call is TRBV5-1, the J call TRBJ2-5; a possible D gene is TRBD2 (7 bases). This CDR3 is 17 amino acids long. Trimming removed 2 bases at V and 3 bases at J, with 20 bases between. The germline V gene has CDR1 SGHRS and CDR2 YFSETQ.

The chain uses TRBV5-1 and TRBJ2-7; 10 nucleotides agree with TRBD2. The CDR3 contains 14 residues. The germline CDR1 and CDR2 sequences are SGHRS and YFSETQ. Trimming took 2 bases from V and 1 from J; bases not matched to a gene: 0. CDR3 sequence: CASSFSGGSYEQYF. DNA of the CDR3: TGCGCCAGCAGCTTTAGCGGGGGGTCCTACGAGCAGTACTTC. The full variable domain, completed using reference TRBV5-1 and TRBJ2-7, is KAGVTQTPRYLIKTRGQQVTLSCSPISGHRSVSWYQQTPGQGLQFLFEYFSETQRNKGNFPGRFSGRQFSNSRSEMNVSTLELGDSALYLCASSFSGGSYEQYFGPGTRLTVT.

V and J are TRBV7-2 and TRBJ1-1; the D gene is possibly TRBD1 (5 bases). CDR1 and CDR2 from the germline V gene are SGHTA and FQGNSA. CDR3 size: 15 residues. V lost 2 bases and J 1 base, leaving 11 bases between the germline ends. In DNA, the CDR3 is TGTGCCAGCAGCTTATTCCCCGGGGGGAACACTGAAGCTTTCTTT. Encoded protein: CASSLFPGGNTEAFF.

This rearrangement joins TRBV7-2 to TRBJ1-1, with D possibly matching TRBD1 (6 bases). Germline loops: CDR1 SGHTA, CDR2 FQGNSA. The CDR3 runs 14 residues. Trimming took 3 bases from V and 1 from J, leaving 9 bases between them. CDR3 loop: CASSLVRGNTEAFF. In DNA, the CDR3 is TGTGCCAGCAGCTTGGTCAGGGGGAACACTGAAGCTTTCTTT.